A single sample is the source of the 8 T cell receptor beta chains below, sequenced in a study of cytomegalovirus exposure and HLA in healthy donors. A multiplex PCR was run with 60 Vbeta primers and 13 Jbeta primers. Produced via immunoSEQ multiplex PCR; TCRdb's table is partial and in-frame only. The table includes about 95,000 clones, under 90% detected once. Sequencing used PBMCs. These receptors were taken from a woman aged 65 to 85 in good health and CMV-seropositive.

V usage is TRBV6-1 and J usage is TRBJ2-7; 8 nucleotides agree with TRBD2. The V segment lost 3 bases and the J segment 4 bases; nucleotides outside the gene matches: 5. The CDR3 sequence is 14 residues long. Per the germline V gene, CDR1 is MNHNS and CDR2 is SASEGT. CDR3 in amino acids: CASSDYGGRYEQYF. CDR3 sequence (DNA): TGTGCCAGCAGTGACTACGGCGGGAGGTACGAGCAGTACTTC.

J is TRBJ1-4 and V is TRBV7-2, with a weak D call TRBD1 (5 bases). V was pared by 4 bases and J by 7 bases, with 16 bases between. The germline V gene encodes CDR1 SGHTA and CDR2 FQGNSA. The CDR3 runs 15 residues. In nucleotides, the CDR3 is TGTGCCAGCAGCTCCAGCGGGGGGGTGGGTGAAAAACTGTTTTTT. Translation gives CASSSSGGVGEKLFF.

The CDR3 nucleotides are TGTGCCAGCAGCTTAATGCTGGTGACAAACACTGAAGCTTTCTTT. This translates into CASSLMLVTNTEAFF. The chain has TRBV7-3 and TRBJ1-1; no clear D. The CDR3 runs to 15 residues. V was clipped by 1 base and J by 2 bases, with 11 bases between them. Germline V lookup: CDR1 SGHTA, CDR2 FQGTGA.

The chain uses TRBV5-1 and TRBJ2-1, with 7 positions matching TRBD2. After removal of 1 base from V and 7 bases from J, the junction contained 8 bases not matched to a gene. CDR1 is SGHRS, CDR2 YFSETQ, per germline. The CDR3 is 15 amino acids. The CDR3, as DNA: TGCGCCAGCAGCTTGAGTAGCGGGTTTTTGAATGAGCAGTTCTTC. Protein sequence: CASSLSSGFLNEQFF.

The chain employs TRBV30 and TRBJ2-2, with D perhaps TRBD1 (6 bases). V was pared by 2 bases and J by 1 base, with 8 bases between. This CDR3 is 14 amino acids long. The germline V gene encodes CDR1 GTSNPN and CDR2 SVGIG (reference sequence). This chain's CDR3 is CAWSRGQNTGELFF. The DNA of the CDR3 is TGTGCCTGGAGTCGGGGACAGAACACCGGGGAGCTGTTTTTT. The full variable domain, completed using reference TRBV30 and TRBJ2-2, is SQTIHQWPATLVQPVGSPLSLECTVEGTSNPNLYWYRQAAGRGLQLLFYSVGIGQISSEVPQNLSASRPQDRQFILSSKKLLLSDSGFYLCAWSRGQNTGELFFGEGSRLTVL.

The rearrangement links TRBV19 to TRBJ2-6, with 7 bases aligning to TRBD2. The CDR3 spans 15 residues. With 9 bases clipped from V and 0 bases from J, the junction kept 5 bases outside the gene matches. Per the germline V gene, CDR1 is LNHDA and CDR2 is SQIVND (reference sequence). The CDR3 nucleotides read TGTGCCAGCACTCGCGGGAGCTCTGGGGCCAACGTCCTGACTTTC. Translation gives CASTRGSSGANVLTF.

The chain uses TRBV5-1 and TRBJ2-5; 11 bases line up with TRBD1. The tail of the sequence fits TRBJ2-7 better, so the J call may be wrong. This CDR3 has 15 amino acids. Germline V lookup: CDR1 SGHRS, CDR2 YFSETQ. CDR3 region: CASSTRTGGLDEQYF. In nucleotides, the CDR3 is TGCGCCAGCAGCACAAGGACAGGGGGCCTGGACGAGCAGTACTTC.

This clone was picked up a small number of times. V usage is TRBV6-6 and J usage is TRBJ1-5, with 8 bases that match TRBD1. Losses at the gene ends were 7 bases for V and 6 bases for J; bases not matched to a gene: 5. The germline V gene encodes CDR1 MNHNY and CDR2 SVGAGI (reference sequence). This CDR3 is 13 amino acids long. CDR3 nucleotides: TGTGCCAGCACCCGACAGGGGAGTCAGCCCCAGCATTTT. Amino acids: CASTRQGSQPQHF.